A selection of T cell receptor beta chains follows, all from one sample in a study of cytomegalovirus exposure and HLA in healthy donors. Using immunoSEQ multiplex PCR, the repertoire was profiled, and TCRdb retains in-frame clones only, with some absent. In the table there are approximately 100,000 clones, 65% to 80% of which are singletons. Sequenced material: PBMCs. The receptors stem from a woman between 45 and 65 years old in good health and CMV-seropositive. Both conserved end residues are part of each CDR3. The D gene is left open where the match is weak. The listing skips clone size in some rows; elsewhere it reads once, few, many or a size class.

V: TRBV18
D: TRBD2
J: TRBJ2-5
size: -
CDR3: CASSPGLAETQYF
DNA: TGTGCCAGCTCCCCTGGACTAGCAGAGACCCAGTACTTC

V: TRBV6-6
D: -
J: TRBJ1-1
size: -
CDR3: CASGWGPGEAFF
DNA: TGTGCCAGCGGGTGGGGGCCGGGTGAAGCTTTCTTT

V: TRBV6-1
D: TRBD1
J: TRBJ1-2
size: few
CDR3: CAGVSGTGDSGGYTF
DNA: TGTGCCGGGGTATCTGGGACAGGGGACTCGGGCGGCTACACCTTC

V: TRBV7-9
D: -
J: TRBJ2-1
size: -
CDR3: CASSLVQNEQFF
DNA: TGTGCCAGCAGCTTAGTGCAGAATGAGCAGTTCTTC

V: TRBV5-1
D: -
J: TRBJ2-1
size: -
CDR3: CASSLGDSYNEQFF
DNA: TGCGCCAGCAGCTTGGGCGATTCCTACAATGAGCAGTTCTTC

V: TRBV7-6
D: TRBD1
J: TRBJ2-7
size: -
CDR3: CASSLAGQGASYYEQYF
DNA: TGTGCCAGCAGCTTAGCGGGACAGGGGGCGTCCTACTACGAGCAGTACTTC

V: TRBV6-5
D: TRBD2
J: TRBJ2-1
size: few
CDR3: CASKNSGRSEQFF
DNA: TGTGCCAGCAAGAATAGCGGGAGAAGTGAGCAGTTCTTC

V: TRBV6-5
D: -
J: TRBJ1-2
size: -
CDR3: CASSESGNGYTF
DNA: TGTGCCAGCAGTGAATCGGGGAATGGCTACACCTTC

V: TRBV6-6
D: TRBD1
J: TRBJ1-5
size: -
CDR3: CASTSGQGRNQPQHF
DNA: TGTGCCAGCACCTCCGGACAGGGACGAAATCAGCCCCAGCATTTT

V: TRBV11-1
D: -
J: TRBJ1-1
size: -
CDR3: CASSLDLKLAEAFF
DNA: TGTGCCAGCAGCTTAGACCTAAAGTTGGCTGAAGCTTTCTTT

V: TRBV10-2
D: -
J: TRBJ2-7
size: -
CDR3: CASSPDLVHEQYF
DNA: TGCGCCAGCAGTCCCGATCTCGTCCACGAGCAGTACTTC

V: TRBV12-5
D: TRBD2
J: TRBJ2-5
size: -
CDR3: CASGLGGLAAQETQYF
DNA: TGTGCTAGTGGTTTGGGGGGACTAGCGGCACAAGAGACCCAGTACTTC

V: TRBV5-6
D: TRBD1
J: TRBJ1-2
size: -
CDR3: CASSPGQGPLFDGYTF
DNA: TGTGCCAGCAGCCCCGGACAGGGACCTCTTTTTGATGGCTACACCTTC

V: TRBV4-1
D: TRBD2
J: TRBJ2-3
size: -
CDR3: CASSPEGRETDTQYF
DNA: TGCGCCAGCAGCCCGGAGGGGCGGGAGACAGATACGCAGTATTTT

V: TRBV7-9
D: -
J: TRBJ1-1
size: -
CDR3: CASSLEGGRSSTEAFF
DNA: TGTGCCAGCAGCTTAGAGGGGGGGAGATCTTCCACTGAAGCTTTCTTT

V: TRBV19
D: TRBD2
J: TRBJ2-1
size: -
CDR3: CASKPGLAAYEQFF
DNA: TGTGCCAGTAAACCGGGACTAGCGGCCTATGAGCAGTTCTTC

V: TRBV30
D: TRBD2
J: TRBJ2-7
size: few
CDR3: CACTGGYEQYF
DNA: TGTGCCTGTACCGGGGGGTACGAGCAGTACTTC

V: TRBV4-2
D: -
J: TRBJ2-2
size: -
CDR3: CASSHLPRDSLQWELFF
DNA: TGTGCCAGCAGCCACCTACCCCGGGACTCCCTTCAATGGGAGCTGTTTTTT

V: TRBV7-9
D: -
J: TRBJ2-3
size: -
CDR3: CASSLVSYTDTQYF
DNA: TGTGCCAGCAGCTTAGTATCGTACACAGATACGCAGTATTTT

V: TRBV6-6
D: TRBD2
J: TRBJ2-1
size: once
CDR3: CASRLTGGSSYNEQFF
DNA: TGTGCCAGCAGGCTCACGGGGGGGAGCTCCTACAATGAGCAGTTCTTC

V: TRBV5-1
D: TRBD1
J: TRBJ1-1
size: -
CDR3: CASSMDRGNTEAFF
DNA: TGCGCCAGCAGCATGGACAGGGGTAACACTGAAGCTTTCTTT

V: TRBV30
D: TRBD1
J: TRBJ2-4
size: -
CDR3: CAWRRQGENIQYF
DNA: TGTGCCTGGAGACGACAGGGGGAAAACATTCAGTACTTC

V: TRBV10-3
D: -
J: TRBJ2-3
size: -
CDR3: CAISVGPMDTDTQYF
DNA: TGTGCCATCAGTGTGGGCCCCATGGACACAGATACGCAGTATTTT

V: TRBV7-6
D: TRBD1
J: TRBJ1-5
size: -
CDR3: CASSPHIGQGASQPQHF
DNA: TGTGCCAGCAGCCCACACATTGGACAGGGGGCTTCTCAGCCCCAGCATTTT

V: TRBV7-9
D: -
J: TRBJ2-3
size: -
CDR3: CASSLDGGRTQYF
DNA: TGTGCCAGCAGCTTAGACGGAGGTCGCACGCAGTATTTT

V: TRBV5-1
D: TRBD1
J: TRBJ2-7
size: once
CDR3: CASSLGLLRDRAEQYF
DNA: TGCGCCAGCAGCTTGGGCCTTCTCCGGGACAGGGCCGAGCAGTACTTC

V: TRBV5-1
D: TRBD2
J: TRBJ2-1
size: -
CDR3: CASSRFSGSQNEQFF
DNA: TGCGCCAGCAGCCGATTTAGCGGGAGCCAGAATGAGCAGTTCTTC

V: TRBV5-6
D: -
J: TRBJ1-2
size: few
CDR3: CASSPGDYGYTF
DNA: TGTGCCAGCAGCCCGGGTGACTATGGCTACACCTTC

V: TRBV6-5
D: -
J: TRBJ2-5
size: -
CDR3: CASSRDYQETQYF
DNA: TGTGCCAGCAGCCGGGACTACCAAGAGACCCAGTACTTC

V: TRBV6-5
D: -
J: TRBJ2-2
size: -
CDR3: CASRGAGNTGELFF
DNA: TGTGCCAGCAGGGGAGCGGGGAACACCGGGGAGCTGTTTTTT

V: TRBV5-6
D: TRBD1
J: TRBJ1-2
size: few
CDR3: CASSLGLQGANYGYTF
DNA: TGTGCCAGCAGCTTGGGCCTCCAGGGGGCCAACTATGGCTACACCTTC

V: TRBV19
D: -
J: TRBJ1-1
size: -
CDR3: CASGHLNTEAFF
DNA: TGTGCCAGTGGACACTTGAACACTGAAGCTTTCTTT

V: TRBV6-1
D: TRBD2
J: TRBJ2-7
size: -
CDR3: CAGRPGLAGIYEQYF
DNA: TGTGCCGGACGTCCGGGACTAGCGGGGATCTACGAGCAGTACTTC

V: TRBV19
D: -
J: TRBJ1-5
size: few
CDR3: CASTAGGAANQPQHF
DNA: TGTGCCAGTACCGCCGGGGGGGCAGCTAATCAGCCCCAGCATTTT

V: TRBV5-1
D: TRBD1
J: TRBJ1-6
size: -
CDR3: CASSTGQGVDSPLHF
DNA: TGCGCCAGCAGCACCGGACAGGGGGTTGATTCACCCCTCCACTTT

V: TRBV30
D: -
J: TRBJ2-7
size: -
CDR3: CAWSVGGYEQYF
DNA: TGTGCCTGGAGTGTGGGGGGCTACGAGCAGTACTTC